These 7 T cell receptor beta chains share one sample of origin, sequenced in a study of STAT5B mutations in CD4+ large granular lymphocyte leukemia. Assay used: immunoSEQ multiplex PCR; TCRdb lists only in-frame clones, some missing. The sample has about 32,000 clones; around four fifths are singletons. Sequenced sample: CD4+ T cells from blood buffy coats. The receptors shown here come from a human donor in good health.

The V call is TRBV6-1, the J call TRBJ1-5; 8 nucleotides align to TRBD1. V lost 6 bases and J lost 6; bases outside the gene matches: 7. Germline V gives CDR1 MNHNS, CDR2 SASEGT. The CDR3 is 14 residues long. DNA for the CDR3: TGTGCCAGCAGAGTACAGGGGGATGGTCAGCCCCAGCATTTT. It specifies CASRVQGDGQPQHF.

The chain links TRBV6-5 to TRBJ2-5, with D possibly being TRBD2 (5 bases). V lost 9 bases and J lost 7, with 21 bases in between. CDR1 is MNHEY, CDR2 SVGAGI, per germline. CDR3 length: 14 residues. In DNA, the CDR3 is TGTGCCAGTACCGAACGAGGAGCTAGCTGGACCCAGTACTTC. It yields the protein CASTERGASWTQYF.

This clone was observed a handful of times. The V and J genes are TRBV28 and TRBJ1-5; D perhaps matches TRBD1 (5 bases). This CDR3 is 18 amino acids long. V lost 6 bases and J 1 base, leaving 22 bases between the germline ends. CDR1 is MDHEN and CDR2 is SYDVKM in the germline V gene. The CDR3 bases are TGTGCCAGCAGAACCGGGACCAAGGGCATGAGGAGCAATCAGCCCCAGCATTTT. Translated: CASRTGTKGMRSNQPQHF.

The gene calls are TRBV5-5 and TRBJ2-3, with D possibly TRBD1 on 5 matching bases. CDR1 is SGHKS, CDR2 YYEKEE, per germline (reference sequence). Trimming took off 0 bases at V and 1 base at J, with 6 bases between the two ends. The CDR3 is 14 amino acids. CDR3 bases: TGTGCCAGCAGCTTGGAAGGGGGCACAGATACGCAGTATTTT. The encoded protein is CASSLEGGTDTQYF.

This chain connects TRBV4-3 to TRBJ2-7, with no clear D. The CDR3 totals 14 residues. V lost 4 bases and J lost 0, with 10 bases in between. CDR1 is LGHNA and CDR2 is YSLEER in the germline V gene. The CDR3 region has the DNA TGCGCCAGCAGCCCTACACTACCCTCCTACGAGCAGTACTTC. Encoded protein: CASSPTLPSYEQYF.

V gene TRBV4-1 combines with J gene TRBJ2-5; tentative D call: TRBD2 (5 bases). Trimming removed 4 bases at V and 4 bases at J, with 10 bases between. Per germline, CDR1 MGHRA and CDR2 YSYEKL. The CDR3 is 13 amino acids. CDR3 sequence: CASSRTSGETQYF. The CDR3 nucleotides read TGCGCCAGCAGCCGAACTAGTGGAGAGACCCAGTACTTC.

The rearrangement links TRBV2 to TRBJ1-2; a possible D gene is TRBD1 (5 bases). The CDR3 spans 13 residues. Trimming removed 3 bases from V and 3 bases from J, with 8 bases in between. CDR1 is SNHLY, CDR2 FYNNEI, per germline. Here the CDR3 reads CASSDREDYGYTF. In DNA, the CDR3 is TGTGCCAGCAGTGACAGGGAGGACTATGGCTACACCTTC. The whole variable domain, filled in from reference TRBV2 and TRBJ1-2, reads EPEVTQTPSHQVTQMGQEVILRCVPISNHLYFYWYRQILGQKVEFLVSFYNNEISEKSEIFDDQFSVERPDGSNFTLKIRSTKLEDSAMYFCASSDREDYGYTFGSGTRLTVV.